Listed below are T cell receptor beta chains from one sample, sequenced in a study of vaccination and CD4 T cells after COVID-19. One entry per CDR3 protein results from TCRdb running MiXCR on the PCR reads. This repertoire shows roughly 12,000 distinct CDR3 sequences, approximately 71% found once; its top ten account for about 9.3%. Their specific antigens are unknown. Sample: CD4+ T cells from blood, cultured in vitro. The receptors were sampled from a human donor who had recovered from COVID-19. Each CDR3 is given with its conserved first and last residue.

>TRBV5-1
CASSLAGGDQPQHF
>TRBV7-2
CASGRGRGTGELFF
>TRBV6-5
CASSFGQWNTEAFF
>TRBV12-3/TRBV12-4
CASSLTYYGYTF
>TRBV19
CASSQQTLGNTIYF
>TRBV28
CACRGGQSEEKLFF
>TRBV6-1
CASSVRPNTEAFF
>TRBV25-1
CASLLRQPESYTF
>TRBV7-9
CASSKAREQETQYF
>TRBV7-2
CASSDRGSLSYGYTF
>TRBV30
CAWSGRWGLYEQYF
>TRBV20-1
CSARDGSSYNSPLHF
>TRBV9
CASSAPSGTADSPLHF
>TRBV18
CASSPQGGSANTQYF
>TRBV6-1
CASSLQSGQGSPLHF
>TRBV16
CASSQSPVSSYEQYF
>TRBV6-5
CASSYTGTGGDGYTF
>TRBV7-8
CASNYGRRRWGYTF
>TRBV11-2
CASSLGGYGYTF
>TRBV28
CATGGFNYGYTF
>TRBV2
CASSSTGGTGELFF
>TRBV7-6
CASSLAGSGANVLTF
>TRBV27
CASSLERGGRYGYTF
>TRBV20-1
CSARTSGTAGELFF